What follows are 9 T cell receptor beta chains derived from one specimen sequenced in a study of T cells in lung cancer brain metastases. This table comes from immunoSEQ multiplex PCR, and its TCRdb copy is limited to in-frame clones, with some not included. In the table there are over 2,000 clones, 80% to 95% of which are singletons. Sequenced material: tumor tissue from the primary lung tumor. The receptors derive from a man between 65 and 85 years old with non-small cell lung cancer.

This chain uses TRBV9 with TRBJ2-1; possibly TRBD2 for D (6 bases). V lost 4 bases and J lost 2, with 16 bases in between. The CDR3 contains 16 residues. Germline V gives CDR1 SGDLS, CDR2 YYNGEE. The CDR3 spells CASSSYGTDAYNEQFF. CDR3 in DNA: TGTGCCAGCAGCTCTTACGGGACTGACGCCTACAATGAGCAGTTCTTC.

This clone was picked up one time. V usage is TRBV7-9 and J usage is TRBJ2-2; maybe TRBD1 (6 bases). V lost 5 bases and J lost 2, with 9 bases in between. CDR1 SEHNR and CDR2 FQNEAQ come from the germline V gene (reference sequence). This CDR3 region has 14 residues. The CDR3 here is CASSKGQNTGELFF. Written as DNA, the CDR3 is TGTGCCAGCAGCAAGGGACAAAACACCGGGGAGCTGTTTTTT.

The CDR3 reads CASGDRVYEQYF. CDR3 DNA sequence: TGTGCCAGTGGTGATAGGGTCTACGAGCAGTACTTC. The chain uses TRBV19 and TRBJ2-7; D remains unclear. CDR3 length: 12 amino acids. Per the germline V gene, CDR1 is LNHDA and CDR2 is SQIVND (reference sequence). V lost 8 bases and J 3 bases, leaving 11 bases between the germline ends.

This chain uses TRBV4-2 with TRBJ1-2, with 7 bases that match TRBD1. The germline V gene encodes CDR1 LGHNA and CDR2 YNFKEQ. The CDR3 has 14 amino acids. The V gene end was trimmed by 3 bases and the J gene end by 6 bases; junction bases not matched to a gene: 7. DNA for the CDR3: TGTGCCAGCAGCCATACAGGGGAGGCAAATGGCTACACCTTC. Translated, it gives CASSHTGEANGYTF.

The genes are TRBV15 and TRBJ1-4; D is uncertain. The ends were cut back, 5 bases at V and 4 bases at J, with 14 bases in the middle. Germline values: CDR1 LNHNV, CDR2 YYDKDF (reference sequence). The CDR3 runs 15 residues. The CDR3 bases are TGTGCCACCAGCGTCAGTTCGAGCGTTAATGAAAAACTGTTTTTT. Residues: CATSVSSSVNEKLFF.

This clone was seen once. The rearrangement links TRBV5-4 to TRBJ2-1; 8 bases map to TRBD1. In germline, CDR1 is SGHNT, CDR2 YYREEE (reference sequence). With 4 bases clipped from V and 9 bases from J, the junction kept 9 bases outside the gene matches. CDR3 length: 14 residues. The CDR3 here is CASSTGTGWTEQFF. The DNA of the CDR3 is TGTGCCAGCAGCACCGGGACAGGATGGACTGAGCAGTTCTTC.

This clone showed up just once. The V and J genes are TRBV7-9 and TRBJ1-1, with 7 bases aligning to TRBD1. CDR1 and CDR2 (germline): SEHNR, FQNEAQ (reference sequence). CDR3 length: 15 amino acids. V shed 0 bases, J shed 4 bases, and the junction held 5 bases outside the gene matches. This CDR3 reads CASSLARAGGTEAFF. The CDR3, as DNA: TGTGCCAGCAGCTTAGCGAGGGCAGGGGGCACTGAAGCTTTCTTT.

This chain uses TRBV6-5 with TRBJ2-7; D might be TRBD2 (5 bases). This CDR3 is 16 amino acids long. Trimming cost V 0 bases and J 3 bases, with 15 bases left between them. Germline V gene lookup returns CDR1 MNHEY and CDR2 SVGAGI. The DNA of the CDR3 is TGTGCCAGCAGTTACTCGGGCGAGGGAACCTTCTACGAGCAGTACTTC. This encodes CASSYSGEGTFYEQYF.

Comments on this clone: At one of its ends the junction is not consistent with the germline gene, which may arise from a read error. This chain joins TRBV27 and TRBJ1-5, with no clear D. Germline CDR1 and CDR2: MNHEY and SMNVEV (reference sequence). This CDR3 has 14 amino acids. The CDR3 region has the DNA TGTGCCAGCAGTTTAGGGAGGGAACATCAGCCTCAGCATTTT. Translating it yields CASSLGREHQPQHF.